The sequence of this TCR beta chain was determined in a study of T cells in Graves' hyperthyroidism and ophthalmopathy (dated 2019 in TCRdb). Study-wide context: Peripheral blood was sampled at the time of initial diagnosis, prior to any treatment. TCR V-J signatures able to tell the groups apart were searched for in a discovery cohort of approximately 95 patients, of whom 43 had Graves' ophthalmopathy and 55 to 65 had stable Graves' hyperthyroidism. An independent validation cohort of under 20 hyperthyroidism patients and 17 patients who later progressed to ophthalmopathy tested prospective prediction of ophthalmopathy. The roughly 94 discovery patients were randomly divided into training and test sets at a 7:3 ratio. In several Graves' hyperthyroidism patients, the study also compared T-cell repertoires from thyroid tissue with T-cell repertoires from blood. Following sampling, methimazole starting at 30 mg daily was given to hyperthyroidism patients, and high-dose intravenous methylprednisolone was given to ophthalmopathy patients. TCR Vbeta CDR3 sequencing of 120 to 150 peripheral blood samples (around 45 ophthalmopathy, roughly 72 hyperthyroidism and roughly 17 progressor patients) is reported in the paper. What the research found in general, with its limitations: A model built on a 13 V-J signature distinguished ophthalmopathy from stable hyperthyroidism, reaching roughly 88% sensitivity and 81% to 83% specificity in cross-validation and 80%/75% in testing. Most expanded thyroid clonotypes (frequency above 0.001) were also detected in blood, a finding suggesting that blood repertoires may reflect thyroid immune responses. Sample size was not statistically predetermined, and blinding of investigators to group allocation was not performed. In validation, the model predicted progression to ophthalmopathy a median of approximately 6.3 months before onset, with approximately 71% sensitivity and 72.22% specificity.

From the cysteine through the phenylalanine, the CDR3 covers 16 amino acids. Here the CDR3 DNA is all that survives: 48 bases in frame from base 1. CDR1 SGHVS and CDR2 FNYEAQ are derived from the germline V gene. The germline V end is reduced by 1 base and the J end by 0 bases; junction bases left unmatched: 5. Amplification of TCR beta CDR3 regions was carried out from RNA transcripts. A first-round RT-PCR of the TCR CDR3 used the HTBI primer set with the Qiagen OneStep RT-PCR kit. Libraries were constructed in a second round of multiplex PCR, after which size selection and purification were carried out. The libraries were sequenced on an Illumina HiSeq2000 using paired-end 100 bp reads. In the source study's methods: SOAPnuke was used to process the raw data, with reads discarded if the reads contained adapters or uncalled bases, had a mean Phred below 15, or lacked an exact constant-primer or identifier match. High-quality paired reads were merged using COPE v1.2.5, and each unique nucleotide sequence was defined as a clonotype. Clonotypes were aligned to IMGT TRBV, TRBD and TRBJ reference segments using MiTCR v1.1. Only V-J combinations with frequency above 0.0001, covering 98% to 99.2% of repertoires, were analysed. A TCS score was defined as the ratio of F50 (clonal expansion) to E x V (chaos), with BLOSUM62-based TCRdist applied between CDR3 peptides within each V-J. Welch's t-statistics and random forest reduced roughly 530 V-J features to 13, which were used in a naive Bayes classifier (R e1071). Through fastp at Q25 and MiXCR, TCRdb rebuilt clones from the public reads, retaining in-frame beta chains. Every distinct CDR3 protein forms one entry, paired with its most common genes and DNA. The V and J calls shown here were made by TCRdb, not taken from the authors' results. This sample lists more than 550,000 distinct CDR3 sequences; approximately 15% were detected once. Around 15% of the sample rests with the top ten.

Comments on this clonotype: Its antigen target is currently unknown. Base qualities are not provided; no much larger clone lies one nucleotide away.

Stable Graves' hyperthyroidism was defined as no progression to ophthalmopathy during 18 months of follow-up. The hyperthyroidism patients were between 18 and 65 years old and newly diagnosed, with a disease duration of less than 2 months. Exclusion was applied to patients with uncontrolled infections, other autoimmune diseases, pregnancy or lactation. Clinical symptoms, serum thyroxine and TRAb, thyroid ultrasound, and orbital computed tomography formed the basis for the diagnoses. PBMCs were separated from over 9 ml of fresh peripheral blood using Ficoll-Paque density gradient centrifugation. Trizol reagent was used to extract total RNA, and RNA quality was then checked on an Agilent 2100 Bioanalyzer.

The origin of this receptor is a man aged 45-65 years with Graves' hyperthyroidism. Recombination linked TRBV7-6 to TRBJ2-7, and TRBD2 matches 8 of the central bases. The sequenced sample was blood. At the DNA level, the sequence is TGTGCCAGCAGCTTAGAGGCGGGGGGAAGCTCCTACGAGCAGTACTTC. Its amino acids are CASSLEAGGSSYEQYF.